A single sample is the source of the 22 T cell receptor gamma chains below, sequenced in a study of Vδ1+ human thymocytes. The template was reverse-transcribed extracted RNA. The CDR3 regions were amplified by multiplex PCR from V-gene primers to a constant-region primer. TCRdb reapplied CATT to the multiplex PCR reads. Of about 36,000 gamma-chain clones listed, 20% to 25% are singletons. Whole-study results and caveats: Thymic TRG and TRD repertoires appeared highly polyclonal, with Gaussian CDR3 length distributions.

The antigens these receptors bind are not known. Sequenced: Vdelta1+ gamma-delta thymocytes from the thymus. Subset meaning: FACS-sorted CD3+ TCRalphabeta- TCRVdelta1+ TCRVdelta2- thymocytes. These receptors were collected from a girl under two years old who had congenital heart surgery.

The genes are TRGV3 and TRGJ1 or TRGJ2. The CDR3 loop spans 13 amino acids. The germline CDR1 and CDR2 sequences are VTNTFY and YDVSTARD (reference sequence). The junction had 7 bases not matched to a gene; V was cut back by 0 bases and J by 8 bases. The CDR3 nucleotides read TGTGCCACCTGGGACAGGCAGCGGGATAAGAAACTCTTT. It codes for CATWDRQRDKKLF.

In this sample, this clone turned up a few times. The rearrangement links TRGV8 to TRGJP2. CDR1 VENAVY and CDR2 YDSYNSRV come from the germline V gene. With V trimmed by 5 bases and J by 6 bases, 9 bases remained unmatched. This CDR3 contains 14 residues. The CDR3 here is CATWVNYRDWIKTF. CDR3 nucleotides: TGTGCCACCTGGGTCAATTACCGTGATTGGATCAAGACGTTT.

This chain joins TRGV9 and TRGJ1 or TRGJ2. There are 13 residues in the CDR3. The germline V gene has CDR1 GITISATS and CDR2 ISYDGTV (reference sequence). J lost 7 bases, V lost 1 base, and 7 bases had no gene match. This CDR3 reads CALWEVGEYKKLF. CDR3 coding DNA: TGTGCCTTGTGGGAGGTTGGGGAATATAAGAAACTCTTT.

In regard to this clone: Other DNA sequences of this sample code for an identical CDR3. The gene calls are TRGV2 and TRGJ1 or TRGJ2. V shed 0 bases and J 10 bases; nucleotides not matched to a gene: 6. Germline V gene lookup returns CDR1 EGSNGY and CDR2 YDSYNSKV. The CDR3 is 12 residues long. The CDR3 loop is CATWDGPGKKLF. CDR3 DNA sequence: TGTGCCACCTGGGACGGGCCGGGAAAGAAACTCTTT.

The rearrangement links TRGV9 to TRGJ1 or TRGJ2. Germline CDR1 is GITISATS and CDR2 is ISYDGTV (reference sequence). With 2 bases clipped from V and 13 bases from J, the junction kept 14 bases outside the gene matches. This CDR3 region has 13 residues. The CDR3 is CALWEGQGVNKLF. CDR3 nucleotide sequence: TGTGCCTTGTGGGAGGGCCAGGGGGTTAACAAACTCTTT.

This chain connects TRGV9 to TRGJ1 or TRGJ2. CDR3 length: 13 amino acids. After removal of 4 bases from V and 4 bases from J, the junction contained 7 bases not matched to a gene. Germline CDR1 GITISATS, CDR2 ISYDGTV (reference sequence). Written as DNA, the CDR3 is TGTGCCTTGTGGGACGCCAGCTATTATAAGAAACTCTTT. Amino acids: CALWDASYYKKLF.

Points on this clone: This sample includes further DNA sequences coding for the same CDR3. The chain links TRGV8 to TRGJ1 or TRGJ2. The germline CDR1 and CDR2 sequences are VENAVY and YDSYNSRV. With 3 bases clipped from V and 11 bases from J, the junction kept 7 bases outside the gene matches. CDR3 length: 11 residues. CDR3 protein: CATWDSSEKLF. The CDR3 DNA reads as TGTGCCACCTGGGATTCTTCGGAGAAACTCTTT.

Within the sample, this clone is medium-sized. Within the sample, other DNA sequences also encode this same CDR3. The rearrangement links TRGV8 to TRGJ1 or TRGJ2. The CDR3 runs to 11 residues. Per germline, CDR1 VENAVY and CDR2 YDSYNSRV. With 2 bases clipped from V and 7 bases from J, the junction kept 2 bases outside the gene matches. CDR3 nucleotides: TGTGCCACCTGGGATAACTATAAGAAACTCTTT. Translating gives CATWDNYKKLF.

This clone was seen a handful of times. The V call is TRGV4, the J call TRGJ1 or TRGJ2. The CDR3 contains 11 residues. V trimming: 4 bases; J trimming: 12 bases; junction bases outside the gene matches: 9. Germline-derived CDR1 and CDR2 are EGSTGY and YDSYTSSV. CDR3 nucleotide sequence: TGTGCCACCTGGGACACCCTCATGAAACTCTTT. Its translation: CATWDTLMKLF.

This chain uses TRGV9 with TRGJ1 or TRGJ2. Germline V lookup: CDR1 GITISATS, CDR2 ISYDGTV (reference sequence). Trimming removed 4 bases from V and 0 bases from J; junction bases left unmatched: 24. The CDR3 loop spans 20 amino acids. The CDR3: CALWDWGPFDGSRNYYKKLF. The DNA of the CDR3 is TGTGCCTTGTGGGATTGGGGGCCTTTTGATGGATCAAGGAATTATTATAAGAAACTCTTT.

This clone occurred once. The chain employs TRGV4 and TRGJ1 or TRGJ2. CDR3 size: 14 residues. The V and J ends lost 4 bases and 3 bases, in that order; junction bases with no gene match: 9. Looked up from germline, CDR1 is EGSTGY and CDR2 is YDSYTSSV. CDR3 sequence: CATWDVEPYYKKLF. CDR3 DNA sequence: TGTGCCACCTGGGACGTCGAACCTTATTATAAGAAACTCTTT.

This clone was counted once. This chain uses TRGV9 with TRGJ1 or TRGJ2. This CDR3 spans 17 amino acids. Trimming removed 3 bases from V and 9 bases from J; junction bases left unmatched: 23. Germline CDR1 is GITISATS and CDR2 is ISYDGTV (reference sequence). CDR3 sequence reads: CALWELPNHLLAVKKLF. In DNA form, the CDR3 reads TGTGCCTTGTGGGAGCTACCTAATCACCTCCTTGCGGTTAAGAAACTCTTT.

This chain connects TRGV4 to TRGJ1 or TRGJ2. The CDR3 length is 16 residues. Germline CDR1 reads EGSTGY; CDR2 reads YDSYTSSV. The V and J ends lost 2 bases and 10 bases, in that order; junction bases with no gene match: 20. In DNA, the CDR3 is TGTGCCACCTGGGATGTGAACCCTCGATACCCTATAAAGAAACTCTTT. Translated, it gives CATWDVNPRYPIKKLF.

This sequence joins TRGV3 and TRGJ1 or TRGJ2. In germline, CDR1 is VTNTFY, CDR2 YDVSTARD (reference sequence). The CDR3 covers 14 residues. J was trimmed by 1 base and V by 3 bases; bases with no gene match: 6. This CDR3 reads CATWDGSNYYKKLF. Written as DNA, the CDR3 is TGTGCCACCTGGGACGGTTCCAATTATTATAAGAAACTCTTT.

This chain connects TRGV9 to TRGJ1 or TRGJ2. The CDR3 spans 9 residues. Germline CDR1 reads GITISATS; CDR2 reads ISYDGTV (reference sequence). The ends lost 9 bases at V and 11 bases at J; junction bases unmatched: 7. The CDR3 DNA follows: TGTGCCTTGGCGTCCGAGAAACTCTTT. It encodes CALASEKLF.

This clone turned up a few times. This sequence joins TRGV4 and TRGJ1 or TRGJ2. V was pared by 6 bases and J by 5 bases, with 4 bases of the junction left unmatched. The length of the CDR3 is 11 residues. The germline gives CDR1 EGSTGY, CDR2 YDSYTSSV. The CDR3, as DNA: TGTGCCACCTGGTGGCATTATAAGAAACTCTTT. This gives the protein CATWWHYKKLF.

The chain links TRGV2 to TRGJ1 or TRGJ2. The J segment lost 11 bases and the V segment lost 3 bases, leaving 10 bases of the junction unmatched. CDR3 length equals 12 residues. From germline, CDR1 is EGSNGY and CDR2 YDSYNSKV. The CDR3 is CATWDCQYEKLF. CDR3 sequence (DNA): TGTGCCACCTGGGACTGTCAGTATGAGAAACTCTTT.

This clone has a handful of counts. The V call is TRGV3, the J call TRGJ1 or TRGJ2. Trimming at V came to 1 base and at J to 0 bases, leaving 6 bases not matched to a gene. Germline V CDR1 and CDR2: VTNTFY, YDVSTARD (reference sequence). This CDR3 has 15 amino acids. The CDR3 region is CATWDSRKNYYKKLF. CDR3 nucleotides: TGTGCCACCTGGGACAGCCGCAAGAATTATTATAAGAAACTCTTT.

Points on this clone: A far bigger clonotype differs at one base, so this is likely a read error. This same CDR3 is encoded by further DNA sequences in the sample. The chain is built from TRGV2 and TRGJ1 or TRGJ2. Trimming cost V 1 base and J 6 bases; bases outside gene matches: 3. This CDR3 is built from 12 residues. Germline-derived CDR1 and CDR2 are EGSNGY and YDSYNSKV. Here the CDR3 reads CATWDGRYKKLF. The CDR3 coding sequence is TGTGCCACCTGGGACGGCCGTTATAAGAAACTCTTT.

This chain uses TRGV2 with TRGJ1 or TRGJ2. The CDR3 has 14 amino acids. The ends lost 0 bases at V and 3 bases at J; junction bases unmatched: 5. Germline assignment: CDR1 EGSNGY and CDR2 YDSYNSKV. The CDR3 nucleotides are TGTGCCACCTGGGACGGGATAAGTTATTATAAGAAACTCTTT. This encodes CATWDGISYYKKLF.

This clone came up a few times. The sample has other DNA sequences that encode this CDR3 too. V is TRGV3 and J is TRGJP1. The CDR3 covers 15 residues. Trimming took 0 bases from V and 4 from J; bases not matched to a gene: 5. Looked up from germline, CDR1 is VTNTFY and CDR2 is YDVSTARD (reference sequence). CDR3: CATWDRPGTGWFKIF. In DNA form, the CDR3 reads TGTGCCACCTGGGACAGGCCGGGCACTGGTTGGTTCAAGATATTT.

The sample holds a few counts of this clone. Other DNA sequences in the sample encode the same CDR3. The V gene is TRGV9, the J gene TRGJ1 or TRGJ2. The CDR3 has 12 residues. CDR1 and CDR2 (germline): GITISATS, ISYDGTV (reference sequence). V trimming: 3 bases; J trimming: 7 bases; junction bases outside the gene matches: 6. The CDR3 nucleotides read TGTGCCTTGTGGGAGCCCCCCTATAAGAAACTCTTT. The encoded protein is CALWEPPYKKLF.